This T cell receptor (beta chain) was identified in a study of blood T cell repertoires in COVID-19. This CDR3 contains 13 residues. The ends were cut back, 4 bases at V and 1 base at J, with 10 bases in the middle. Germline values: CDR1 SQVTM, CDR2 ANQGSEA. TCRdb's copy holds only in-frame clones and misses some; the assay was immunoSEQ multiplex PCR. Here the sample spans about 230,000 clones, roughly 86% being singletons. In its sample, this clone was seen once. The sequencing input was PBMCs or T cells enriched from blood (not recorded which). The rearrangement uses TRBV29-1 and TRBJ1-1; D is perhaps TRBD1 (5 bases). This TCR derives from a woman in her twenties or thirties with acute COVID-19. The CDR3 DNA follows: TGCAGCGTTGCTTTGGACACGAACACTGAAGCTTTCTTT. This encodes CSVALDTNTEAFF.